This T cell receptor beta chain originates from a study of human thymus T cells (TCRdb year 2020). About the full investigation: The study described the TCR alpha and beta repertoires in under ten infant thymus samples and four matching peripheral blood samples. Donor ages ranged from about 6 to 244 days, and the cohort comprised about six male and two female infants.

Concerning this clone itself: The antigen it recognizes is unknown. No much larger clone is present one base from it, and per-base qualities are unavailable.

The thymus tissue came from surgical resects taken out during corrective cardiac surgery. Donors were immunologically healthy infants undergoing open corrective cardiac surgery for congenital heart defects in Finland. Thymocytes were freed from the tissue by mechanical means and kept at -70 degrees C as pellets of roughly 8.5-31 million cells. Genomic DNA was extracted from frozen cell pellets with a QIAsymphony instrument. Summary of the overall study and its limitations: Biased V and J gene segment usage appeared to be present in both thymic and peripheral blood repertoires. The related research found that thymic TCR repertoires overlapped highly between unrelated individuals. On average, thymus samples yielded about 730,000 unique TCRB clonotypes, whereas blood samples yielded about 80,000.

TCRB and TCRAD loci were amplified from a standardized quantity of quality-controlled genomic DNA using the immunoSEQ multiplex PCR assay. Amplicons spanned the V(D)J region at a length sufficient to cover the CDR3 and identify V and J genes. The amplicons were sequenced on an Illumina platform via the commercial immunoSEQ service. Regarding the original processing steps: Corrections for primer bias and sequencing errors followed previously described methods, while TCRAD and TCRB definitions were based on the IMGT database. Analysis of the repertoires was done with immunoSEQ Analyzer 3.0 and VDJTools and included basic statistics, V/J segment usage, diversity estimates, rarefaction and pairwise overlap. Diversity was estimated using the Chao1, ChaoE, Efron-Thisted, Shannon and inverse Simpson indices, and was also estimated on datasets down-sampled to the size of the smallest sample. Repertoire overlap used strict matching of CDR3 nucleotide sequence, V gene and J gene, with Jaccard-based multidimensional scaling clustering. This immuneACCESS table, as held by TCRdb, lists in-frame sequences with V and J called but not all clones. Of the missing ones, under half trace to an unresolved V gene in checked studies; the others have no known cause. V, J and clone size derive from that table, while D and trimming were established from the DNA sequence. The sample table contains roughly 120,000 clones; only one count was recorded for 90% to 95% of them. The top ten constitute 0.02% to 0.03% of the sample.

V and J lose 4 bases and 3 bases, and a span of 15 bases separates them. Including the terminal cysteine and phenylalanine, the CDR3 comprises 15 residues. The sequence is cut down to CDR3 DNA, 45 bases in frame from base 1. The germline V gene provides CDR1 LGHNA and CDR2 YSLEER. The chain couples TRBV4-3 to TRBJ2-5, and possibly TRBD2, on 6 matching bases. The specimen sequenced was thymus tissue. The TCR was taken from a boy under two years old with a congenital heart defect but otherwise immunologically healthy. The CDR3 region reads CASSLKLARKETQYF. Read as DNA, the sequence is TGCGCCAGCAGCCTCAAGCTAGCGAGAAAAGAGACCCAGTACTTC.